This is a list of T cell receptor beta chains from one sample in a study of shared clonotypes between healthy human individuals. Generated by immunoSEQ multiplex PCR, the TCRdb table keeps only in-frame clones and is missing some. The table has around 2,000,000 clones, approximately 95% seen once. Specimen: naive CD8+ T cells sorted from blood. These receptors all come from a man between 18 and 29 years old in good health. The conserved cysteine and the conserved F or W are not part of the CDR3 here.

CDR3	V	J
ASSGGLDNEQF	TRBV4-1	TRBJ2-1
AWSAGTGMY	TRBV30	TRBJ2-5
ASSEGDFYEQY	TRBV2	TRBJ2-7
ASSLGQGGNEQF	TRBV5-4	TRBJ2-1
ASSLDGETQY	TRBV11-2	TRBJ2-5
ASGLVTGTEAF	TRBV12-5	TRBJ1-1
ASSPWSDYNEQF	TRBV7-6	TRBJ2-1
ASSDPGSSYNSPLH	TRBV6-1	TRBJ1-6
ASSASGGGNEQF	TRBV9	TRBJ2-1
ASSRRLAGLDEQF	TRBV19	TRBJ2-1
AWSPWQAQGQKSYEQY	TRBV30	TRBJ2-7
ASSFGRGVHSYEQY	TRBV5-5	TRBJ2-7
ASSPGQGVDEQY	TRBV18	TRBJ2-7
ASSQVLSPGLAGGPGQETQY	TRBV4-3	TRBJ2-5
ASSLGQYQTQY	TRBV10-1	TRBJ2-3
ASSLDGSYNEQF	TRBV5-4	TRBJ2-1